This T cell receptor (beta chain) came from a study of shared clonotypes between healthy human individuals. Background on the study: In total, the donors were a couple of women and a few men aged 18 to 49. General study points: For sorted subsets, rarefaction showed incomplete sequencing despite large depth.

As regards this clone: Its target is not known.

Libraries were prepared by immunoSEQ multiplex PCR; TCRdb keeps only in-frame clonotypes and omits some of them. The sample includes about 1 million clones, about three quarters of them seen just once. V lost 0 bases and J 4 bases, leaving 10 bases between the germline ends. The V gene's germline CDR1 is LNHNV and CDR2 YYDKDF (reference sequence). The CDR3 covers 15 residues. All participating donors were Caucasian adults from Nashville, Tennessee. The J gene is TRBJ1-3, the V gene TRBV15; D perhaps matches TRBD1 (6 bases). Material: memory CD4+ T cells sorted from blood. As to subset: CD45RA-negative fraction. The sequence derives from a man aged 18-30 years in good health. CDR3 DNA sequence: TGTGCCACCAGCAGAGAAGGACAGAAGGGAAACACCATATATTTT. It codes for CATSREGQKGNTIYF.